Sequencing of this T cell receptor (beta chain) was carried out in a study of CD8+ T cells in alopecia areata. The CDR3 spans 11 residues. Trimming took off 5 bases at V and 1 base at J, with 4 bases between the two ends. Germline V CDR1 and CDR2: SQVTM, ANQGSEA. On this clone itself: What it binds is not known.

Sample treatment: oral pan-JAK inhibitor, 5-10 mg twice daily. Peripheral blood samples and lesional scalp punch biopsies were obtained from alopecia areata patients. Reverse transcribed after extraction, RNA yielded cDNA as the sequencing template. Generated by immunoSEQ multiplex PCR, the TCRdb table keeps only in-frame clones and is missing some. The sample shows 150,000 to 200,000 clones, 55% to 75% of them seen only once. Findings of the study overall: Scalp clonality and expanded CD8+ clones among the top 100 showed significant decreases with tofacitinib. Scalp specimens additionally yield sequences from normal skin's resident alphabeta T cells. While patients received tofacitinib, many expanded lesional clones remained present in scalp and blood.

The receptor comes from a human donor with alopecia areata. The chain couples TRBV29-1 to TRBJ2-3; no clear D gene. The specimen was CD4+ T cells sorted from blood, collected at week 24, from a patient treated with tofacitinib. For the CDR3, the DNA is TGCAGCGTTCGGGGCACAGATACGCAGTATTTT. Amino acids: CSVRGTDTQYF.